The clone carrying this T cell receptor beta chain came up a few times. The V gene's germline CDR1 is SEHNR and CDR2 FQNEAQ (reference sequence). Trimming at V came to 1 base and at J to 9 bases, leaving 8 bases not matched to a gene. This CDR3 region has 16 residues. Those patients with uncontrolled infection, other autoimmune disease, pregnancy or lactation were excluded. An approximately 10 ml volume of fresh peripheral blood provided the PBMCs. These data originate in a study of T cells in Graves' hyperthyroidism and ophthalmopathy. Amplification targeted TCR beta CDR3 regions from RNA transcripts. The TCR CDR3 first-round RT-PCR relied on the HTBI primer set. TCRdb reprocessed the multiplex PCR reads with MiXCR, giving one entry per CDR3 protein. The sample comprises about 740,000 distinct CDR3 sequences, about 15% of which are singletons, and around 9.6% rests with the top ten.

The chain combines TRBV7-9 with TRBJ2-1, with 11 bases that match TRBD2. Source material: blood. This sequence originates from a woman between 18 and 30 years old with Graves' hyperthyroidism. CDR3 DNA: TGTGCCAGCAGCTTAGGAGGAACTAGCGGGAGTGCTGAGCAGTTCTTC. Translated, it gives CASSLGGTSGSAEQFF.